This TCR beta chain was identified in a study of shared clonotypes between healthy human individuals. Points on this clone: Its specificity is not known.

The naive CD8 population came from CD45RO-negative cells selected for CCR7, without terminally differentiated effector memory CD45RA+ cells. General study findings and limits: Non-shared clonotypes had lower generation probabilities than those shared by all four donors. Sampling covered blood only; tissue repertoires likely differ. Represented diversity (both genetic and exposure-history) was limited by the small number of donors.

TCRdb's copy holds only in-frame clones and misses some; the assay was immunoSEQ multiplex PCR. The table has under 2,000,000 clones, about 94% seen once. Sample: naive CD8+ T cells sorted from blood. The sequence derives from a man younger than 35 in good health.

CDR3 nucleotide sequence: TGTGCCTGGACCCCTGAAAGCGGGAGAAAGTTCTTC. Translation: CAWTPESGRKFF. The chain uses TRBV30 and TRBJ2-1; 8 bases align to TRBD2. After removal of 4 bases from V and 14 bases from J, the junction contained 10 bases not matched to a gene. Germline CDR1 reads GTSNPN; CDR2 reads SVGIG (reference sequence). This CDR3 has 12 residues.